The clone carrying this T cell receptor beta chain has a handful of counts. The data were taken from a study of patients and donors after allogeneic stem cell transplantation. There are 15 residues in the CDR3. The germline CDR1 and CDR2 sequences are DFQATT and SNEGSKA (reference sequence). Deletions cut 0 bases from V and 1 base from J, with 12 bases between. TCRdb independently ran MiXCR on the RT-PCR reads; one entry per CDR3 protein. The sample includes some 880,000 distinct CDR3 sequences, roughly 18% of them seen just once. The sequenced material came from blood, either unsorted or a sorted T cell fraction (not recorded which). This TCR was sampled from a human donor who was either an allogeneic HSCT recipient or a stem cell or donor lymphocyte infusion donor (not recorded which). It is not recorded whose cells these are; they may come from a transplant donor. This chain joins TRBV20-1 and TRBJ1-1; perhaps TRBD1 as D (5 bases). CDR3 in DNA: TGCAGTGCTAGAGATTTTGGGGACGGGAACACTGAAGCTTTCTTT. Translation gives CSARDFGDGNTEAFF.